This TCR beta chain derives from a study of blood T cell repertoires in COVID-19. Across the study: Italy, Spain and the United States were the sources of the convalescent and acute COVID-19 samples. Sources were T cells, B-cell-depleted T cells, or PBMCs; the material itself was cDNA or gDNA.

Germline assignment: CDR1 MNHEY and CDR2 SVGAGI. The CDR3 is made up of 13 amino acids. V shed 10 bases and J 1 base; nucleotides not matched to a gene: 4. Methods used by the authors: Amplification of reference gene primers provided the estimated nucleated cell counts. TCRdb's copy holds only in-frame clones and misses some; the assay was immunoSEQ multiplex PCR. Clone size and the V and J calls come from that table; the DNA yielded D and trimming. Altogether 200,000 to 300,000 clones are present, more than 80% being singletons, with the ten largest covering around 6%. This clone was detected only once.

The sample consisted of peripheral blood. The J gene is TRBJ2-5, the V gene TRBV6-5; TRBD1 matches 9 bases. This sequence originates from a human donor in a cohort sampled during active COVID-19. CDR3 nucleotides: TGTGCCATCCGGACAGGGGCCCAAGAGACCCAGTACTTC. It is translated as CAIRTGAQETQYF.